Sequencing of this T cell receptor (beta chain) was carried out in a study of blood T cell repertoires in COVID-19. CDR1 is MDHEN and CDR2 is SYDVKM in the germline V gene. The CDR3 is 17 amino acids. V gave up 5 bases and J gave up 0 bases; unmatched junction bases: 6. This clone appeared a single time. Assay: immunoSEQ multiplex PCR; the TCRdb copy retains only in-frame clones and omits some. Seen here are 140,000 to 150,000 clones, 88% observed once, and the top ten hold roughly 10%. This receptor was obtained from a man between 60 and 70 years old with active or convalescent COVID-19. The chain recombines TRBV28 with TRBJ2-4; 11 positions agree with TRBD2. Material: peripheral blood. The CDR3 sequence is CASSRTSGRLAKNIQYF. DNA of the CDR3: TGTGCCAGCAGTCGAACTAGCGGGAGACTAGCCAAAAACATTCAGTACTTC.